The 28 T cell receptor beta chains in this list originate from one sample, sequenced in a study of blood T cells in healthy people across ages. A sample-barcoded 5' primer and a J-beta primer mix were used in a second PCR of roughly 7 to 12 cycles. TCRdb used MiXCR to reprocess the 5' RACE reads, holding one entry per CDR3 protein. In the table there are about 640,000 distinct CDR3 sequences, around 54% of which are singletons. The sample consisted of blood. These receptors were collected from a man in his sixties in good health.

This rearrangement joins TRBV4-1 to TRBJ2-7; possibly TRBD1 for D (6 bases). This CDR3 region has 15 residues. CDR1 and CDR2 from the germline V gene are MGHRA and YSYEKL. Trimming removed 4 bases from V and 0 bases from J, with 13 bases in between. The CDR3 sequence is CASSPGLTGSYEQYF. The CDR3 DNA reads as TGCGCCAGCAGCCCGGGGCTGACAGGCTCCTACGAGCAGTACTTC.

This clonotype has only a few counts. The chain employs TRBV20-1 and TRBJ1-1; D might be TRBD1 (5 bases). This CDR3 has 11 amino acids. Germline assignment: CDR1 DFQATT and CDR2 SNEGSKA (reference sequence). Trimming removed 3 bases at V and 5 bases at J, with 7 bases between. This CDR3 reads CSARGGTEAFF. The CDR3 DNA follows: TGCAGTGCTAGGGGGGGGACTGAAGCTTTCTTT.

V usage is TRBV5-1 and J usage is TRBJ1-3; the D is unclear. The CDR3 covers 14 residues. The germline V gene encodes CDR1 SGHRS and CDR2 YFSETQ. V gave up 2 bases and J gave up 0 bases, with 6 bases separating them. The DNA for the CDR3 is TGCGCCAGCAGCTTCGACATCTCTGGAAACACCATATATTTT. As protein: CASSFDISGNTIYF.

This clonotype came up a few times. The chain recombines TRBV7-9 with TRBJ1-4; D remains ambiguous. From germline, CDR1 is SEHNR and CDR2 FQNEAQ (reference sequence). The CDR3 is 15 amino acids. The germline V and J ends were trimmed by 2 bases and 0 bases, with 7 bases remaining between them. CDR3 protein: CASSLWVATNEKLFF. The CDR3, as DNA: TGTGCCAGCAGCTTATGGGTCGCAACTAATGAAAAACTGTTTTTT.

The chain links TRBV28 to TRBJ2-3; D unresolved. Germline values: CDR1 MDHEN, CDR2 SYDVKM. The CDR3 consists of 14 residues. The germline V and J ends were trimmed by 2 bases and 5 bases, with 11 bases remaining between them. The CDR3 sequence: CASSLTPGGDTQYF. In DNA form, the CDR3 reads TGTGCCAGCAGTTTAACACCAGGTGGAGATACGCAGTATTTT.

The table lists this clonotype with a count of one. This chain connects TRBV28 to TRBJ1-2; D gene unclear. Germline CDR1 and CDR2: MDHEN and SYDVKM. This CDR3 contains 12 residues. The V gene lost 4 bases and the J gene lost 8 bases, with 11 bases spanning the gap. The CDR3 spells CASSSPEWGYTF. CDR3 nucleotide sequence: TGTGCCAGCAGTTCCCCGGAGTGGGGCTACACCTTC.

This clonotype was seen a few times. V gene TRBV28 combines with J gene TRBJ2-1; TRBD1 matches at 7 bases. Losses at the gene ends were 10 bases for V and 8 bases for J; bases not matched to a gene: 14. Looked up from germline, CDR1 is MDHEN and CDR2 is SYDVKM. The CDR3 loop spans 14 amino acids. CDR3 protein: CATETPGQVYEQFF. The CDR3 DNA follows: TGTGCCACCGAAACGCCCGGACAGGTTTATGAGCAGTTCTTC. The full variable domain, rest sourced from reference TRBV28 and TRBJ2-1, is DVKVTQSSRYLVKRTGEKVFLECVQDMDHENMFWYRQDPGLGLRLIYFSYDVKMKEKGDIPEGYSVSREKKERFSLILESASTNQTSMYLCATETPGQVYEQFFGPGTRLTVL.

The table lists this clonotype with a few counts. The chain is built from TRBV13 and TRBJ2-7, with D tentatively TRBD1 (6 bases). Deletions cut 6 bases from V and 3 bases from J, with 15 bases between. This CDR3 has 14 amino acids. Germline lookup yields CDR1 PRHDT and CDR2 FYEKMQ (reference sequence). This chain's CDR3 is CASSRGQSLYEQYF. The DNA of the CDR3 is TGTGCCAGCAGTCGCGGACAGAGTCTCTACGAGCAGTACTTC.

This clonotype showed up just a few times. This CDR3 is CASAGTGRETQYF. CDR3 nucleotide sequence: TGTGCCAGCGCGGGGACAGGGAGGGAGACCCAGTACTTC. J is TRBJ2-5 and V is TRBV25-1, with 9 bases lining up with TRBD1. Germline CDR1 and CDR2: MGHDK and SYGVNS. The CDR3 loop spans 13 amino acids. Unmatched junction bases numbered 6, after V lost 8 bases and J lost 5 bases.

This chain links TRBV6-1 with TRBJ1-2; possibly TRBD1 for D (6 bases). V lost 2 bases to trimming and J lost 4 bases, with 8 bases between them. Germline V gives CDR1 MNHNS, CDR2 SASEGT. CDR3 length equals 13 residues. As DNA, the CDR3 is TGTGCCAGCAGTGAATTGGGGGCCTATGGCTACACCTTC. Translation: CASSELGAYGYTF.

This clonotype has more than one count but fewer than ten. The DNA for the CDR3 is TGTGCCAGCAGCCCTGGACTAGCGCAGGGGGAGACCCAGTACTTC. Residues: CASSPGLAQGETQYF. The chain recombines TRBV12-3 or TRBV12-4 with TRBJ2-5, with 9 bases fitting TRBD2. CDR3 length equals 15 residues. Trimming cost V 6 bases and J 5 bases; bases outside gene matches: 10.

This clonotype was counted between two and nine times. This chain links TRBV18 with TRBJ2-7; D is unclear. The CDR3 loop spans 14 amino acids. Germline CDR1 KGHSH, CDR2 LQKENI. Trimming stripped 2 bases from V and 5 bases from J, with 13 bases between. This CDR3 is CASSPGTTWDEQYF. CDR3 bases: TGTGCCAGCTCACCAGGCACAACGTGGGACGAGCAGTACTTC.

This clonotype was counted many times. This rearrangement joins TRBV12-5 to TRBJ1-1; possibly TRBD1 for D (5 bases). Trimming removed 6 bases from V and 6 bases from J, with 11 bases in between. CDR1 and CDR2 (germline): LGHNT, FRNRAP. This CDR3 contains 12 residues. The CDR3 spells CASGPPGPEAFF. The CDR3 DNA follows: TGTGCTAGTGGCCCACCGGGGCCTGAAGCTTTCTTT.

There are a few counts of this clonotype. The chain's CDR3 is CSASALAYEQYF. The CDR3, as DNA: TGCAGTGCTAGCGCACTAGCATATGAGCAGTACTTC. V gene TRBV20-1 combines with J gene TRBJ2-5, with D tentatively TRBD2 (6 bases). The CDR3 spans 12 residues. Trimming stripped 3 bases from V and 11 bases from J, with 16 bases between. Germline V gene lookup returns CDR1 DFQATT and CDR2 SNEGSKA (reference sequence).

This clonotype was counted only a few times. The V and J genes are TRBV6-2 or TRBV6-3 and TRBJ2-1; TRBD2 matches at 8 bases. This CDR3 is 18 amino acids long. From germline, CDR1 is MNHEY and CDR2 SVGEGT. The ends lost 0 bases at V and 6 bases at J; junction bases unmatched: 13. The CDR3 DNA reads TGTGCCAGCAGTTACTCCCCCCCAGCGGGGGCGGGGCTCAATGAGCAGTTCTTC. Translating gives CASSYSPPAGAGLNEQFF.

A single count supports this clonotype. The chain uses TRBV25-1 and TRBJ1-2; the match to TRBD1 covers 7 bases. This CDR3 comprises 13 residues. With 7 bases clipped from V and 4 bases from J, the junction kept 6 bases outside the gene matches. Germline-derived CDR1 and CDR2 are MGHDK and SYGVNS. Here the CDR3 reads CASKGGAGYGYTF. CDR3 coding DNA: TGTGCCAGCAAAGGGGGCGCCGGCTATGGCTACACCTTC.

This sequence joins TRBV27 and TRBJ1-2; D might be TRBD1 (6 bases). Germline CDR1 reads MNHEY; CDR2 reads SMNVEV (reference sequence). The CDR3 is made up of 13 amino acids. Trimming stripped 6 bases from V and 8 bases from J, with 16 bases between. The CDR3 region is CASSKRGESGYTF. In DNA, the CDR3 is TGTGCCAGCAGCAAAAGGGGGGAGAGCGGCTACACCTTC.

The chain is built from TRBV5-4 and TRBJ2-3; TRBD1 matches 7 bases. Trimming removed 1 base from V and 0 bases from J; junction bases left unmatched: 5. The CDR3 is 16 amino acids. Germline lookup yields CDR1 SGHNT and CDR2 YYREEE (reference sequence). This chain's CDR3 is CASSLRTGASTDTQYF. In DNA form, the CDR3 reads TGTGCCAGCAGCTTGCGGACAGGCGCTAGCACAGATACGCAGTATTTT.

V usage is TRBV6-1 and J usage is TRBJ2-4, with TRBD2 matching over 13 bases. V was clipped by 3 bases and J by 11 bases; unmatched bases: 1. Germline V CDR1 and CDR2: MNHNS, SASEGT. The CDR3 has 13 residues. CDR3 residues: CASSEGLAGLQYF. In DNA form, the CDR3 reads TGTGCCAGCAGTGAGGGACTAGCGGGGCTTCAGTACTTC.

As regards this clonotype: One junction end disagrees with the germline gene, perhaps due to a read error. This rearrangement joins TRBV5-1 to TRBJ2-5; D gene unclear. Germline V lookup: CDR1 SGHRS, CDR2 YFSETQ. The CDR3 has 13 residues. CDR3 amino acids: CASNLPGQETQYF. The CDR3, as DNA: TGCGCCAGCAACTTGCCGGGCCAAGAGACCCAGTACTTC.

This clonotype appeared a few times. The genes are TRBV7-2 and TRBJ2-1, with unresolved D. Per the germline V gene, CDR1 is SGHTA and CDR2 is FQGNSA. V lost 1 base to trimming and J lost 0 bases, with 13 bases between them. This CDR3 spans 17 amino acids. CDR3 coding DNA: TGTGCCAGCAGCTTAGGACGACGGCCGAGCTCCTACAATGAGCAGTTCTTC. Amino acids: CASSLGRRPSSYNEQFF. Full variable domain (outside the CDR3, taken from reference TRBV7-2 and TRBJ2-1): GAGVSQSPSNKVTEKGKDVELRCDPISGHTALYWYRQSLGQGLEFLIYFQGNSAPDKSGLPSDRFSAERTGGSVSTLTIQRTQQEDSAVYLCASSLGRRPSSYNEQFFGPGTRLTVL.

There are a few counts of this clonotype. V usage is TRBV6-1 and J usage is TRBJ1-6; D is undetermined. The CDR3 is 15 residues long. CDR1 and CDR2 (germline): MNHNS, SASEGT. Trimming removed 2 bases at V and 9 bases at J, with 14 bases between. The CDR3 region is CASSELGRWTSPLHF. CDR3 nucleotide sequence: TGTGCCAGCAGTGAACTGGGGAGATGGACTTCACCCCTCCACTTT.

In this sample, this clonotype turned up once. The J gene is TRBJ1-2, the V gene TRBV6-6; 8 bases line up with TRBD1. The V gene's germline CDR1 is MNHNY and CDR2 SVGAGI (reference sequence). J was trimmed by 9 bases and V by 3 bases; bases with no gene match: 6. This CDR3 contains 13 residues. This chain's CDR3 is CASSYQGAESYTF. The CDR3 DNA sequence: TGTGCCAGCAGTTATCAGGGGGCGGAAAGCTACACCTTC.

This rearrangement joins TRBV6-1 to TRBJ2-7; unclear D gene. Judging by the DNA end, TRBJ2-4 fits better; the J call may be wrong. From germline, CDR1 is MNHNS and CDR2 SASEGT. This CDR3 spans 15 amino acids. The DNA for the CDR3 is TGTGCCAGCAGTGAAAGACGGCTCACAGAAAACATTCAGTACTTC. Encoded protein: CASSERRLTENIQYF.

The chain recombines TRBV11-2 with TRBJ2-1, with D perhaps matching TRBD1 or TRBD2 (5 bases each). Germline CDR1 reads SGHAT; CDR2 reads FQNNGV. Trimming removed 5 bases at V and 5 bases at J, with 13 bases between. This CDR3 spans 14 amino acids. Here the CDR3 reads CASSESGRHNEQFF. The CDR3 bases are TGTGCCAGCAGCGAGTCGGGACGCCACAATGAGCAGTTCTTC.

This clonotype was counted once. The chain is built from TRBV18 and TRBJ2-5, with a tentative D call TRBD2 (5 bases). Trimming took off 1 base at V and 2 bases at J, with 8 bases between the two ends. Germline values: CDR1 KGHSH, CDR2 LQKENI. This CDR3 contains 14 residues. CDR3 DNA: TGTGCCAGCTCACCACAGAGGGATCAAGAGACCCAGTACTTC. Translated: CASSPQRDQETQYF. The full variable domain, with the rest looked up from reference TRBV18 and TRBJ2-5, is NAGVMQNPRHLVRRRGQEARLRCSPMKGHSHVYWYRQLPEEGLKFMVYLQKENIIDESGMPKERFSAEFPKEGPSILRIQQVVRGDSAAYFCASSPQRDQETQYFGPGTRLLVL.

The chain recombines TRBV10-2 with TRBJ2-3; 9 nucleotides line up with TRBD1. Trimming removed 1 base from V and 6 bases from J; junction bases left unmatched: 11. Germline CDR1 WSHSY, CDR2 SAAADI. The CDR3 runs 17 residues. The CDR3 DNA follows: TGCGCCAGCAGTGAGTATCTTCCGGGACAGGGATCGGATACGCAGTATTTT. It encodes CASSEYLPGQGSDTQYF.

The chain links TRBV12-3 or TRBV12-4 to TRBJ2-4; the match to TRBD1 covers 8 bases. The V gene end was trimmed by 5 bases and the J gene end by 10 bases; junction bases not matched to a gene: 7. The CDR3 loop spans 13 amino acids. The CDR3 sequence: CASSQDRAVIQYF. The CDR3 DNA reads as TGTGCCAGCAGTCAGGACAGGGCAGTAATTCAGTACTTC.